These 27 T cell receptor beta chains were sequenced from one sample in a study of blood T cell repertoires in COVID-19. Method: immunoSEQ multiplex PCR; TCRdb's copy keeps in-frame clones and lacks some. The sample gives 70,000 to 90,000 clones, 75% to 90% of which show up once; 18% is in the top ten. Material: peripheral blood. The receptors stem from an elderly woman with acute or convalescent COVID-19.

The rearrangement uses TRBV5-1 and TRBJ2-1; TRBD2 matches 9 bases. The CDR3 runs to 14 residues. Per the germline V gene, CDR1 is SGHRS and CDR2 is YFSETQ. V dropped 0 bases and J dropped 7; count of bases not matched to a gene: 2. As DNA, the CDR3 is TGCGCCAGCAGCTTGGACCTAGCGGGGAATGAGCAGTTCTTC. It codes for CASSLDLAGNEQFF.

The chain is built from TRBV5-4 and TRBJ1-1; no clear D. In germline, CDR1 is SGHNT, CDR2 YYREEE (reference sequence). The CDR3 runs to 17 residues. Deletions cut 0 bases from V and 0 bases from J, with 15 bases between. As DNA, the CDR3 is TGTGCCAGCAGCTTGGTATCAGGCGGGCGGGTGAACACTGAAGCTTTCTTT. Translation gives CASSLVSGGRVNTEAFF.

The gene calls are TRBV15 and TRBJ2-7; D may be TRBD2 (6 bases). With 0 bases removed from V and 6 bases from J, the gap between germline ends came to 12 bases. CDR1 and CDR2 from the germline V gene are LNHNV and YYDKDF (reference sequence). The CDR3 loop spans 14 amino acids. CDR3 DNA sequence: TGTGCCACCAGCAGAGAGTCCTATAGCGGCGAGCAGTACTTC. It codes for CATSRESYSGEQYF.

The chain links TRBV30 to TRBJ2-5; 8 bases agree with TRBD2. The V and J ends lost 0 bases and 4 bases, in that order; junction bases with no gene match: 7. The CDR3 length is 15 residues. From germline, CDR1 is GTSNPN and CDR2 SVGIG (reference sequence). DNA of the CDR3: TGTGCCTGGAGTGTACTTATCGGGGGGGGAGAGACCCAGTACTTC. Amino acids: CAWSVLIGGGETQYF.

This clone came up once. V is TRBV10-3 and J is TRBJ2-2; maybe TRBD2 (5 bases). V lost 11 bases and J 7 bases, leaving 17 bases between the germline ends. Looked up from germline, CDR1 is ENHRY and CDR2 is SYGVKD. This CDR3 region has 13 residues. The CDR3 sequence: CALLIGRDGELFF. As DNA, the CDR3 is TGTGCCCTCCTTATTGGGAGAGACGGGGAGCTGTTTTTT.

The V call is TRBV29-1, the J call TRBJ2-5; maybe TRBD2 (5 bases). V was cut by 7 bases and J by 4 bases, with 16 bases left in between. Germline-derived CDR1 and CDR2 are SQVTM and ANQGSEA. The CDR3 extends over 13 amino acids. This CDR3 is CSGGLKLTETQYF. CDR3 sequence (DNA): TGCAGCGGCGGGCTAAAACTAACAGAGACCCAGTACTTC.

The chain has TRBV11-2 and TRBJ1-1; no reliable D call. Germline CDR1 reads SGHAT; CDR2 reads FQNNGV. The V and J ends lost 2 bases and 6 bases respectively, with 13 bases between them. The CDR3 runs 14 residues. The CDR3 DNA reads as TGTGCCAGCAGCTTACTCGGGTCTCGGCCTGAAGCTTTCTTT. It yields the protein CASSLLGSRPEAFF.

J is TRBJ1-2 and V is TRBV27; 11 bases fit TRBD1. This CDR3 is 15 amino acids long. Germline V gene lookup returns CDR1 MNHEY and CDR2 SMNVEV (reference sequence). The ends lost 6 bases at V and 7 bases at J; junction bases unmatched: 10. CDR3 sequence reads: CASRTLGQGAGGYTF. The CDR3 DNA sequence: TGTGCCAGCAGAACACTCGGACAGGGGGCCGGTGGCTACACCTTC.

The chain has TRBV5-6 and TRBJ2-5; 7 nucleotides match TRBD1. Looked up from germline, CDR1 is SGHDT and CDR2 is YYEEEE. Trimming took 5 bases from V and 3 from J; bases not matched to a gene: 10. This CDR3 has 15 residues. The CDR3 sequence is CASRQGSPGEETQYF. DNA for the CDR3: TGTGCCAGCAGACAGGGGTCCCCAGGGGAAGAGACCCAGTACTTC.

This chain uses TRBV5-6 with TRBJ2-3; tentatively, D is TRBD2 (6 bases). V lost 2 bases to trimming and J lost 2 bases, with 12 bases between them. The CDR3 is 15 residues long. Germline values: CDR1 SGHDT, CDR2 YYEEEE. In nucleotides, the CDR3 is TGTGCCAGCAGCTTTGGGGCTAGCGACACAGATACGCAGTATTTT. Protein sequence: CASSFGASDTDTQYF. The full variable domain, its missing parts supplied by reference TRBV5-6 and TRBJ2-3, is DAGVTQSPTHLIKTRGQQVTLRCSPKSGHDTVSWYQQALGQGPQFIFQYYEEEERQRGNFPDRFSGHQFPNYSSELNVNALLLGDSALYLCASSFGASDTDTQYFGPGTRLTVL.

The CDR3 loop is CASSPRFSSGTEAFF. As DNA, the CDR3 is TGTGCCAGCAGCCCCCGCTTCTCATCGGGCACTGAAGCTTTCTTT. This chain links TRBV3-1 (or the pseudogene TRBV3-2) with TRBJ1-1, with no clear D. Germline-derived CDR1 and CDR2 are LGHDT and YNNKEL (reference sequence). Trimming pared 4 bases from V and 4 bases from J, leaving 16 bases between. This CDR3 spans 15 amino acids.

This clone was recorded only once. V and J are TRBV18 and TRBJ2-3; 7 bases line up with TRBD1. CDR3 length: 15 residues. Germline-derived CDR1 and CDR2 are KGHSH and LQKENI. V lost 3 bases, J lost 5 bases, and 8 bases stayed unmatched. The CDR3 nucleotides read TGTGCCAGCTCACCGATGACAGGGAAGAAAGATACGCAGTATTTT. Amino acid sequence: CASSPMTGKKDTQYF.

This clone has only one observation. V is TRBV9 and J is TRBJ2-1; D call uncertain. The germline V gene encodes CDR1 SGDLS and CDR2 YYNGEE. The CDR3 loop spans 19 amino acids. V lost 2 bases, J lost 4 bases, and 25 bases lay in between. CDR3 DNA: TGTGCCAGCAGCGTCCCCAGAACCTTCTCTGGGCTGGGTTACAATGAGCAGTTCTTC. Protein: CASSVPRTFSGLGYNEQFF.

This clone was observed a single time. This chain connects TRBV5-1 to TRBJ2-7, with TRBD2 matching over 13 bases. The CDR3 consists of 17 residues. The germline V gene encodes CDR1 SGHRS and CDR2 YFSETQ. The V gene end was trimmed by 4 bases and the J gene end by 4 bases; junction bases not matched to a gene: 11. The CDR3 DNA sequence: TGCGCCAGCAGCGACGAGGGACTAGCGGGAACAGGTTACGAGCAGTACTTC. Encoded protein: CASSDEGLAGTGYEQYF.

The V and J genes are TRBV12-5 and TRBJ1-2; possible D gene TRBD1, 6 bases. The ends were cut back, 4 bases at V and 11 bases at J, with 11 bases in the middle. Germline values: CDR1 LGHNT, CDR2 FRNRAP. This CDR3 spans 11 amino acids. The CDR3 loop reads CASGWPTGYTF. DNA of the CDR3: TGTGCTAGTGGTTGGCCTACAGGGTACACCTTC.

The chain combines TRBV3-1 (or the pseudogene TRBV3-2) with TRBJ2-1; D is undetermined. The V end lost 0 bases, the J end lost 5 bases, and 5 bases lay between the germline ends. The CDR3 contains 13 residues. The germline CDR1 and CDR2 sequences are LGHDT and YNNKEL (reference sequence). The CDR3 DNA sequence: TGTGCCAGCAGCCAAGATACTCACAATGAGCAGTTCTTC. Protein: CASSQDTHNEQFF.

The chain recombines TRBV5-4 with TRBJ2-3; D is unclear. CDR1 and CDR2 from the germline V gene are SGHNT and YYREEE (reference sequence). CDR3 size: 16 residues. V lost 0 bases and J 5 bases, leaving 16 bases between the germline ends. The CDR3 DNA follows: TGTGCCAGCAGCTTGGCAGGATCACTCTTACGAGATACGCAGTATTTT. As protein: CASSLAGSLLRDTQYF.

This clone has more than one count but fewer than ten. The rearrangement uses TRBV18 and TRBJ2-5; 12 bases are a match to TRBD2. The CDR3 is 16 residues long. Per germline, CDR1 KGHSH and CDR2 LQKENI. V lost 3 bases, J lost 2 bases, and 4 bases stayed unmatched. The CDR3 sequence is CASSPLAGGPQETQYF. The CDR3 DNA is TGTGCCAGCTCACCTCTAGCGGGAGGGCCTCAAGAGACCCAGTACTTC.

In its sample, this clone was seen a few times. The chain links TRBV6-1 to TRBJ2-1; TRBD2 aligns across 12 bases. V was clipped by 3 bases and J by 10 bases; unmatched bases: 7. The germline gives CDR1 MNHNS, CDR2 SASEGT. This CDR3 comprises 15 residues. In DNA form, the CDR3 reads TGTGCCAGCAGTGAGACTAGCGGGAGCCGCGGGGAGCAGTTCTTC. Its translation is CASSETSGSRGEQFF.

The V and J genes are TRBV10-3 and TRBJ1-2; 9 bases map to TRBD1. This CDR3 comprises 13 residues. Germline V gives CDR1 ENHRY, CDR2 SYGVKD. With 5 bases clipped from V and 6 bases from J, the junction kept 4 bases outside the gene matches. The CDR3 spells CAISKGTGNGYTF. The DNA of the CDR3 is TGTGCCATCAGTAAAGGGACAGGGAATGGCTACACCTTC.

The chain joins TRBV19 to TRBJ2-3; D possibly corresponds to TRBD1 (6 bases). This CDR3 has 13 residues. The germline gives CDR1 LNHDA, CDR2 SQIVND (reference sequence). V was shortened by 7 bases and J by 1 base, with 9 bases between the two germline ends. The CDR3 DNA is TGTGCCAGTAACGGACAGCGCACAGATACGCAGTATTTT. Encoded protein: CASNGQRTDTQYF.

The rearrangement uses TRBV5-1 and TRBJ2-3; D might be TRBD1 (5 bases). This CDR3 is 14 amino acids long. Germline values: CDR1 SGHRS, CDR2 YFSETQ. Trimming shortened V by 7 bases and J by 3 bases, and 15 bases separated the two germline ends. The CDR3 here is CASFPGQGTDTQYF. CDR3 nucleotide sequence: TGCGCCAGCTTCCCAGGGCAGGGTACAGATACGCAGTATTTT.

CDR3 amino acids: CAWTSGRTVLREGQYF. CDR3 in DNA: TGTGCCTGGACTAGCGGGAGAACCGTCCTACGAGAAGGGCAGTACTTC. The rearrangement links TRBV30 to TRBJ2-7, with TRBD2 identical over 10 bases. In germline, CDR1 is GTSNPN, CDR2 SVGIG (reference sequence). The junction had 18 bases not matched to a gene; V was cut back by 4 bases and J by 9 bases. The CDR3 contains 16 residues.

The chain is built from TRBV19 and TRBJ1-2, with TRBD1 matching 9 bases. V was clipped by 4 bases and J by 0 bases; unmatched bases: 6. The CDR3 runs 16 residues. Germline CDR1 and CDR2: LNHDA and SQIVND (reference sequence). CDR3 nucleotides: TGTGCCAGTAGTAACCGGGACAGGGCCTCTAACTATGGCTACACCTTC. Translated, it gives CASSNRDRASNYGYTF.

The chain recombines TRBV5-1 with TRBJ1-4; 10 bases line up with TRBD1. CDR1 and CDR2 (germline): SGHRS, YFSETQ. This CDR3 has 14 amino acids. V shed 4 bases and J 7 bases; nucleotides not matched to a gene: 4. In nucleotides, the CDR3 is TGCGCCAGCAGCAGGACAGGGGGAGTTGAAAAACTGTTTTTT. Translation: CASSRTGGVEKLFF.

The chain is built from TRBV11-2 and TRBJ2-7; 7 positions match TRBD2. V shed 5 bases, J shed 4 bases, and the junction held 11 bases outside the gene matches. CDR1 and CDR2 from the germline V gene are SGHAT and FQNNGV. This CDR3 spans 15 amino acids. In nucleotides, the CDR3 is TGTGCCAGCAGCGCGCCCGGCGGGAGAAAGTACGAGCAGTACTTC. Protein sequence: CASSAPGGRKYEQYF.

The chain employs TRBV5-6 and TRBJ2-5, with 10 bases identical to TRBD2. Germline V gene sequence: CDR1 SGHDT, CDR2 YYEEEE. The CDR3 runs to 16 residues. Unmatched junction bases numbered 8, after V lost 5 bases and J lost 1 base. The CDR3 DNA reads as TGTGCCAGCAGACATCTAGCGGGGGTTTCCCAAGAGACCCAGTACTTC. It yields the protein CASRHLAGVSQETQYF.